The TCR beta chain described here comes from a study of cytomegalovirus exposure and HLA in healthy donors. Germline CDR1 and CDR2: SGHVS and FNYEAQ. Trimming pared 5 bases from V and 6 bases from J, leaving 22 bases between. This CDR3 region has 16 residues. The study's findings and limits: Segments of the TCR beta V type were, in most cases, productive about 90% or about 30% of the time in an earlier analysis. Later on, a genetic analysis was performed. It linked a missense variant in DCLRE1C with V- and J-gene trimming of TCR beta.

Details on this clone: Its antigen is still unknown.

The PCR ran on 60 Vbeta and 13 Jbeta primers. Only in-frame clones appear in the TCRdb table, and some are missing; sequencing was by immunoSEQ multiplex PCR. Counted here are 140,000 to 150,000 clones, around 59% occurring once; the ten biggest clones make up around 1.9%. This clonotype originated in a male donor in good health and CMV-seronegative. The chain has TRBV7-6 and TRBJ1-2; TRBD1 is a possible D gene (5 bases). Input material: PBMCs. The CDR3 reads CASSPGFDRPGNGYTF. DNA of the CDR3: TGTGCCAGCAGCCCGGGCTTCGACCGGCCAGGGAATGGCTACACCTTC.